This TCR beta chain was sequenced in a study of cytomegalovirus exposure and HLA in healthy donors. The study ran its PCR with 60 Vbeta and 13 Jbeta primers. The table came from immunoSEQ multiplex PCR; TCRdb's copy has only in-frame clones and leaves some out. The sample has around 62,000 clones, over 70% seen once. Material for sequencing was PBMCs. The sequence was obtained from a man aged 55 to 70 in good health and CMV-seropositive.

The CDR3 protein is CASSSGLAGTNEQFF. The CDR3 DNA reads as TGTGCCAGCAGCTCGGGACTAGCGGGAACCAATGAGCAGTTCTTC. V is TRBV7-8 and J is TRBJ2-1; 13 bases map to TRBD2. Trimming took 4 bases from V and 6 from J; bases not matched to a gene: 3. In germline, CDR1 is SGHVS, CDR2 FQNEAQ. The CDR3 length is 15 residues.